The text below deals with one TCR beta chain. TCRdb keeps only in-frame clones here, not all; method: immunoSEQ multiplex PCR. Altogether approximately 74,000 clones are present, 94% being singletons, with the ten largest covering 2.8%. The CDR3 is 15 residues long. Germline CDR1 and CDR2: SGHVS and FQNEAQ. V was trimmed by 4 bases and J by 3 bases, leaving 16 bases between them. This sample is part of a study of control samples from healthy donors and cancer patients. This chain uses TRBV7-8 with TRBJ2-7; TRBD1 might be the D (6 bases). The sample was blood. The clonotype comes from a woman aged 25 to 39 in good health. CDR3 sequence (DNA): TGTGCCAGCAGCTCGGCCGGTAGAGGGGGCTACGAGCAGTACTTC. Translated, it gives CASSSAGRGGYEQYF.